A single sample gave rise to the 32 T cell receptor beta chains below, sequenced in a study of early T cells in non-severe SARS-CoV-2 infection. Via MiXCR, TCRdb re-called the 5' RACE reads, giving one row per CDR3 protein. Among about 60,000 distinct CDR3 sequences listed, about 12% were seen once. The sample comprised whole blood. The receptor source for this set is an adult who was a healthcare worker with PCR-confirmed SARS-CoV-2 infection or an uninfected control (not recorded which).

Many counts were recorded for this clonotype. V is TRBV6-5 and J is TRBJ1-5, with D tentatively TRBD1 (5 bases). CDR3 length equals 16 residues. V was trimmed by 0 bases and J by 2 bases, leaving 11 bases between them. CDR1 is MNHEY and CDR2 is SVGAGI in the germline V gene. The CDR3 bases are TGTGCCAGCAGTTACTCGGCTTCGGGGGGCAATCAGCCCCAGCATTTT. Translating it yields CASSYSASGGNQPQHF.

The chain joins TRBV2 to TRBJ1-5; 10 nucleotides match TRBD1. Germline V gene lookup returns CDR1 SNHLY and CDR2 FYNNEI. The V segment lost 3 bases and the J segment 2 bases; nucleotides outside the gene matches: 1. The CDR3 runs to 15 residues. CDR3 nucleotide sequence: TGTGCCAGCAGTGATGGACAGGGGGGCAATCAGCCCCAGCATTTT. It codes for CASSDGQGGNQPQHF.

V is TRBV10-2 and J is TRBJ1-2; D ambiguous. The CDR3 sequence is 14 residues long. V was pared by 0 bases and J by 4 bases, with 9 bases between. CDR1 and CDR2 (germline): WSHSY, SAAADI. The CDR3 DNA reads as TGCGCCAGCAGTGAGTCAGGGCGCTTCTATGGCTACACCTTC. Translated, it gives CASSESGRFYGYTF.

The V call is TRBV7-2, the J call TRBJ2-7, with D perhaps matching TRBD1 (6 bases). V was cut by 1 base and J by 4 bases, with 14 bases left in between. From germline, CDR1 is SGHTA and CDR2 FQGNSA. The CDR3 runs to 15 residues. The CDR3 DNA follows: TGTGCCAGCAGCTTAGGGCATGGGGACATATACGAGCAGTACTTC. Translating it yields CASSLGHGDIYEQYF.

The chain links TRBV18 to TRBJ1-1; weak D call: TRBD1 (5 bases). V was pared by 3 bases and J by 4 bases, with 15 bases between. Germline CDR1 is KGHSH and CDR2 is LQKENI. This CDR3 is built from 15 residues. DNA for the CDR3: TGTGCCAGCTCACCGAGGACGGGGAGGGGCACTGAAGCTTTCTTT. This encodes CASSPRTGRGTEAFF.

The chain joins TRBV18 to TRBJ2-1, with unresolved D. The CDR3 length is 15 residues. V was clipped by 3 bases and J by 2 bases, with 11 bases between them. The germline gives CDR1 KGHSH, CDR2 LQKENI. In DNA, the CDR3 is TGTGCCAGCTCACCGCCCACTACCACCTACAATGAGCAGTTCTTC. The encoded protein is CASSPPTTTYNEQFF.

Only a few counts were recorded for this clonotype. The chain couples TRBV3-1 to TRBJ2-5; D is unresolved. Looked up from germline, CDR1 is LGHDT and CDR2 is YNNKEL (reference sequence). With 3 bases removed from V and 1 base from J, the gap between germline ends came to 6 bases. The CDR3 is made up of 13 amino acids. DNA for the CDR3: TGTGCCAGCAGCCAGGGTCTCCAAGAGACCCAGTACTTC. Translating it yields CASSQGLQETQYF.

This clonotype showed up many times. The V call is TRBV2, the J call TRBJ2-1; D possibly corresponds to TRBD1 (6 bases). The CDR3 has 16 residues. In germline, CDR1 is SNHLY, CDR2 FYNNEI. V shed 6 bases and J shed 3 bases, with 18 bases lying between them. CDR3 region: CASRASLTGFYNEQFF. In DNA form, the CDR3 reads TGTGCCAGCAGGGCTTCTTTGACAGGATTCTACAATGAGCAGTTCTTC.

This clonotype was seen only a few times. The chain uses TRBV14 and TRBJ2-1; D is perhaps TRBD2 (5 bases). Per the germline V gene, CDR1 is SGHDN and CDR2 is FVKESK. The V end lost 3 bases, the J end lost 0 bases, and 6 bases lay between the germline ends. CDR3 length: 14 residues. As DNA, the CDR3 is TGTGCCAGCAGCCAGGGGAGCTCCTACAATGAGCAGTTCTTC. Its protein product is CASSQGSSYNEQFF.

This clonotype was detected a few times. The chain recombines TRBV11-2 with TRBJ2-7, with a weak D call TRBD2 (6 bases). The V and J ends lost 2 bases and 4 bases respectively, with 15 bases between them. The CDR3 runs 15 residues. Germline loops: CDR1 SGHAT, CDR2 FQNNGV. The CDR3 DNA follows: TGTGCCAGCAGCTTAAGTGCGGGGAGGACGTACGAGCAGTACTTC. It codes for CASSLSAGRTYEQYF.

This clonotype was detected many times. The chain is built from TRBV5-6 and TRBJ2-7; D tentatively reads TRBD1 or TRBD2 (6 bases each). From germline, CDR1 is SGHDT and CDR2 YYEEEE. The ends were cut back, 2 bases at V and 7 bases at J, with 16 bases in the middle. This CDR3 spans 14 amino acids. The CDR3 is CASSFYGGPEEQYF. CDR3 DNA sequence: TGTGCCAGCAGCTTCTATGGGGGGCCAGAAGAGCAGTACTTC. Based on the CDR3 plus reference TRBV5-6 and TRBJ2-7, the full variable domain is DAGVTQSPTHLIKTRGQQVTLRCSPKSGHDTVSWYQQALGQGPQFIFQYYEEEERQRGNFPDRFSGHQFPNYSSELNVNALLLGDSALYLCASSFYGGPEEQYFGPGTRLTVT.

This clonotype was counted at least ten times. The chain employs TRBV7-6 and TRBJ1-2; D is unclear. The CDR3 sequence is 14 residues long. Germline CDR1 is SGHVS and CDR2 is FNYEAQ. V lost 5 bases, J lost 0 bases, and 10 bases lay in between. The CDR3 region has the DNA TGTGCCAGCAGCCCGACGGAGTCTAACTATGGCTACACCTTC. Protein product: CASSPTESNYGYTF.

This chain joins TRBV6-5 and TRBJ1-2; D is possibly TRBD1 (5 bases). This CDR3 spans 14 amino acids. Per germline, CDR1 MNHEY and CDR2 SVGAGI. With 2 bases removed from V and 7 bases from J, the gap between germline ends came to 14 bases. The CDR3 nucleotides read TGTGCCAGCAGTTACGCGGGTGGGGGACCTGGCTACACCTTC. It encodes CASSYAGGGPGYTF.

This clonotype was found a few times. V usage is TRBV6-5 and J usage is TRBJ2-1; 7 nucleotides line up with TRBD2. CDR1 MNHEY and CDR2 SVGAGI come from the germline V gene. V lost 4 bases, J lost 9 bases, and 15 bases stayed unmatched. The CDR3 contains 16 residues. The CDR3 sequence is CASSSETSRVSGEQFF. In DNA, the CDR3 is TGTGCCAGCAGTTCGGAGACTAGCCGGGTATCGGGTGAGCAGTTCTTC.

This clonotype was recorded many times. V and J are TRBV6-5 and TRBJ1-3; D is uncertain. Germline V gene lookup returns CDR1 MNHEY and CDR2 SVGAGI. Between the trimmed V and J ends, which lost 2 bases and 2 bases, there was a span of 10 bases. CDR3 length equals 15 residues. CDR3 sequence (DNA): TGTGCCAGCAGTTACCGGGGAAACCCTGGAAACACCATATATTTT. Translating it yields CASSYRGNPGNTIYF.

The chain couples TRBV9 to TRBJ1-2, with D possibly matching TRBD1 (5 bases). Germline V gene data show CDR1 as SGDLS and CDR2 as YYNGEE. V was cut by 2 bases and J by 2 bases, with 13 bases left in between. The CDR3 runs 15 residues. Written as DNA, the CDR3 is TGTGCCAGCAGCGTCACCGTACAGGAGAACTATGGCTACACCTTC. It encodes CASSVTVQENYGYTF.

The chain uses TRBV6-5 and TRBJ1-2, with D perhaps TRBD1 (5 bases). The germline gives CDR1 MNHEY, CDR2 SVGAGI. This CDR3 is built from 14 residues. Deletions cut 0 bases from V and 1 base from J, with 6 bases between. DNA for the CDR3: TGTGCCAGCAGTTACTCCAGGGTTAACTATGGCTACACCTTC. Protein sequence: CASSYSRVNYGYTF.

This chain's CDR3 is CASRNNEQFF. As DNA, the CDR3 is TGTGCCAGCAGGAACAATGAGCAGTTCTTC. The J gene is TRBJ2-1, the V gene TRBV6-6; D is unresolved. Germline values: CDR1 MNHNY, CDR2 SVGAGI (reference sequence). The length of the CDR3 is 10 residues. V lost 6 bases and J 5 bases, leaving 2 bases between the germline ends.

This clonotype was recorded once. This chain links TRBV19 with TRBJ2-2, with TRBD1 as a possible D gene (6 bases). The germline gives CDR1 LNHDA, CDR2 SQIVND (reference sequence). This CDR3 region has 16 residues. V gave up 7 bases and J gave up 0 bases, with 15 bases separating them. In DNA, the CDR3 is TGTGCCAGTACAGGCGACAGGTTCGCGAACACCGGGGAGCTGTTTTTT. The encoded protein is CASTGDRFANTGELFF.

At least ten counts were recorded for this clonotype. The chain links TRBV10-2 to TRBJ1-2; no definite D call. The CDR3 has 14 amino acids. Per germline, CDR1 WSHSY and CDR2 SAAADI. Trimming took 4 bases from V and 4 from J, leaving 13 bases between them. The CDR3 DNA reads TGCGCCAGCAGTGCCCAGACCCCAGGCTATGGCTACACCTTC. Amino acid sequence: CASSAQTPGYGYTF.

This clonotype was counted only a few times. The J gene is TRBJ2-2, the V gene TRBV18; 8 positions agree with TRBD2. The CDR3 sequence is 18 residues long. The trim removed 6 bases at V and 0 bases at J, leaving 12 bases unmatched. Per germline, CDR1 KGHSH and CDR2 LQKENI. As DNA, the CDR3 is TGTGCCAGCTCCCCGTCCCCCGGGGGGGACGCGAACACCGGGGAGCTGTTTTTT. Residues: CASSPSPGGDANTGELFF. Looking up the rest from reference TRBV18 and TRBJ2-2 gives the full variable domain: NAGVMQNPRHLVRRRGQEARLRCSPMKGHSHVYWYRQLPEEGLKFMVYLQKENIIDESGMPKERFSAEFPKEGPSILRIQQVVRGDSAAYFCASSPSPGGDANTGELFFGEGSRLTVL.

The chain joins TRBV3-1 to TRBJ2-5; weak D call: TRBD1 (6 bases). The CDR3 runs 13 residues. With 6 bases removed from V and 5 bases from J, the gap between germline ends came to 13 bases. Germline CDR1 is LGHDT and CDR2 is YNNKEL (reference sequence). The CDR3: CASSQGRGETQYF. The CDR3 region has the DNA TGTGCCAGCAGTCAGGGGCGCGGGGAGACCCAGTACTTC.

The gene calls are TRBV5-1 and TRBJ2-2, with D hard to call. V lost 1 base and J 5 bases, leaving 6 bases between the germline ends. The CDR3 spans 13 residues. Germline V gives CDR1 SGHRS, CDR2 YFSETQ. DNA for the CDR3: TGCGCCAGCAGCTTGATCCAAACCGGGGAGCTGTTTTTT. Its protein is CASSLIQTGELFF.

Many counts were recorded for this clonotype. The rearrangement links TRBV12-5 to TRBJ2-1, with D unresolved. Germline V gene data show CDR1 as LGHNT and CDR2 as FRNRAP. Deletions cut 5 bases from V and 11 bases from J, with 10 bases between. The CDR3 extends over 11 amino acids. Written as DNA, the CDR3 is TGTGCTAGTGGTGGGCCTGTCCAGCAGTTCTTC. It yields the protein CASGGPVQQFF.

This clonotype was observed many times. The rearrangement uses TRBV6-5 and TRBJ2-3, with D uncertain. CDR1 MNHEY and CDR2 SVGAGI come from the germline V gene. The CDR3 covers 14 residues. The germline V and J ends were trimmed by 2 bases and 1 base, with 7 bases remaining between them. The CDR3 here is CASSYGQGTDTQYF. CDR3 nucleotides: TGTGCCAGCAGTTACGGGCAGGGCACAGATACGCAGTATTTT.

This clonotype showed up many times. CDR3 DNA: TGTGCCAGCAGCTTGGTTCCCCTTTACGAGCAGTACTTC. It specifies CASSLVPLYEQYF. The chain has TRBV7-6 and TRBJ2-7; D call uncertain. The CDR3 extends over 13 amino acids. Germline V CDR1 and CDR2: SGHVS, FNYEAQ. The ends were cut back, 3 bases at V and 4 bases at J, with 10 bases in the middle.

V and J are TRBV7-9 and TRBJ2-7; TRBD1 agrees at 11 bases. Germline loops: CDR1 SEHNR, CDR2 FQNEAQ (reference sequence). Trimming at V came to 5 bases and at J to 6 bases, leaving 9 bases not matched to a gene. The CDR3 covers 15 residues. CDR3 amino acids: CASSQQTGTGGEQYF. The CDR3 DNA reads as TGTGCCAGCAGCCAGCAGACCGGGACAGGGGGCGAGCAGTACTTC.

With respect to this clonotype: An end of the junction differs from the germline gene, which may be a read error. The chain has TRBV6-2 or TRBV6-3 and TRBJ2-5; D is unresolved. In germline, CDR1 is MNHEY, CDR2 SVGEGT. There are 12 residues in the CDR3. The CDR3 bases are TGTGCCAGCAGTCCACGCGGAGAGGCCCAGTACTTC. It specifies CASSPRGEAQYF.

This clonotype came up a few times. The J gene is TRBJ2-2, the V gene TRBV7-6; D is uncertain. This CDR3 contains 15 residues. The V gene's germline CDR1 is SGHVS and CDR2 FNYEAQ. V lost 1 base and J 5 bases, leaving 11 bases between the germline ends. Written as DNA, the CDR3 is TGTGCCAGCAGCTTAGGGCCAGCTGGGACCGGGGAGCTGTTTTTT. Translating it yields CASSLGPAGTGELFF.

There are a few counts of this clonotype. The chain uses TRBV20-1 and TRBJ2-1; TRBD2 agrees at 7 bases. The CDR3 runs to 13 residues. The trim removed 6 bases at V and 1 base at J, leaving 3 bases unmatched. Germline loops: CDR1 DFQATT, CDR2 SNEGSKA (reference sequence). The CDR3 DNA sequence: TGCAGTGCGAGGACTAGTTCCTACAATGAGCAGTTCTTC. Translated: CSARTSSYNEQFF.

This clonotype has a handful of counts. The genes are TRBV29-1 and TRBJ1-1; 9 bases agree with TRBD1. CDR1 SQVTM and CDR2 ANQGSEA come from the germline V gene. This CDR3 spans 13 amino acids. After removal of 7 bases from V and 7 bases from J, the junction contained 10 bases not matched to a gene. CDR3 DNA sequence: TGCAGCGGGACACAGGGGGCCCTCGGTGAAGCTTTCTTT. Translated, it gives CSGTQGALGEAFF. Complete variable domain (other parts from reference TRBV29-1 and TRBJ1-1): SAVISQKPSRDICQRGTSLTIQCQVDSQVTMMFWYRQQPGQSLTLIATANQGSEATYESGFVIDKFPISRPNLTFSTLTVSNMSPEDSSIYLCSGTQGALGEAFFGQGTRLTVV.

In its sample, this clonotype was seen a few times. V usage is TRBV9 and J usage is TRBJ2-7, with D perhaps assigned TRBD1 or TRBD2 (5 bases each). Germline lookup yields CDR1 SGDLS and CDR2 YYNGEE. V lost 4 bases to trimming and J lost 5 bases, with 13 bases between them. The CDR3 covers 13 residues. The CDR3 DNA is TGTGCCAGCAGCACAAATGAGGGGAACGAGCAGTACTTC. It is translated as CASSTNEGNEQYF.